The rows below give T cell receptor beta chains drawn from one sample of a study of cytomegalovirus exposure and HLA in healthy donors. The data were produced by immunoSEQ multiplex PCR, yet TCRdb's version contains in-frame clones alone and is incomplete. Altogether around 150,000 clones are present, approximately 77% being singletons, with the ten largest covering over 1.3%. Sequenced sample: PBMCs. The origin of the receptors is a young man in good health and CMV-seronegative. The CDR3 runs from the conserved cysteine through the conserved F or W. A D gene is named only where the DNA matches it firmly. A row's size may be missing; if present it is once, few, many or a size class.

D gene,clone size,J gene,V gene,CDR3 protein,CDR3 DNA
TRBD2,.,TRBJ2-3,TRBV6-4,CASSGASGRGADTQYF,TGTGCCAGCAGTGGAGCTAGCGGGAGAGGGGCAGATACGCAGTATTTT
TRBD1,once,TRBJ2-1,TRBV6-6,CASSRDRGNEQFF,TGTGCCAGTAGTCGGGACAGGGGTAATGAGCAGTTCTTC
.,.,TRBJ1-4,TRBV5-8,CASSLGQLTNEKLFF,TGTGCCAGCAGCCTCGGACAGCTAACTAATGAAAAACTGTTTTTT
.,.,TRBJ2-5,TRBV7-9,CASSHRGQETQYF,TGTGCCAGCAGCCATCGGGGCCAAGAGACCCAGTACTTC
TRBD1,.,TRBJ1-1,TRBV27,CASTIGTGFGEAFF,TGTGCCAGCACCATCGGGACAGGATTCGGGGAAGCTTTCTTT
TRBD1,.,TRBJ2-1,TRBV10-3,CAIRLTGSSYNEQFF,TGTGCCATCAGGCTGACAGGGTCCTCCTACAATGAGCAGTTCTTC
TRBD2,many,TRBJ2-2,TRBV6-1,CASSELAGGPGELFF,TGTGCCAGCAGTGAACTAGCGGGAGGGCCCGGGGAGCTGTTTTTT
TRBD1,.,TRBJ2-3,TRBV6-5,CASRRDREFVDTQYF,TGTGCCAGCAGGCGGGACAGGGAGTTTGTAGATACGCAGTATTTT
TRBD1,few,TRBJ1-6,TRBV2,CASTGTGISGSPLHF,TGTGCCAGCACAGGGACAGGGATCAGCGGTTCACCCCTCCACTTT
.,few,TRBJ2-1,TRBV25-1,CASSDRRGVEGYNEQFF,TGTGCCAGCAGTGATCGACGTGGGGTGGAGGGCTACAATGAGCAGTTCTTC
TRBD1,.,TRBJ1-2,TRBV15,CATSRVGTGGDGYTF,TGTGCCACCAGCAGAGTGGGGACAGGAGGTGATGGCTACACCTTC
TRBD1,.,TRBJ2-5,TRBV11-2,CASSLTPGGQETQYF,TGTGCCAGCAGCCTAACCCCAGGGGGCCAAGAGACCCAGTACTTC
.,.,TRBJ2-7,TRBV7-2,CASSLNRAYEQYF,TGTGCCAGCAGCTTAAACAGAGCCTACGAGCAGTACTTC
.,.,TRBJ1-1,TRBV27,CASRQERSVGSGFF,TGTGCCAGCAGGCAAGAGCGGTCTGTAGGTTCAGGTTTCTTT
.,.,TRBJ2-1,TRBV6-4,CASSDSGYNEQFF,TGTGCCAGCAGTGACAGCGGATACAATGAGCAGTTCTTC
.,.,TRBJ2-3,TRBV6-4,CASSGTLGGTDTQYF,TGTGCCAGCAGCGGAACGCTAGGGGGCACAGATACGCAGTATTTT
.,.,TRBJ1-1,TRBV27,CASGAELNTEAFF,TGTGCCAGCGGGGCAGAGCTGAACACTGAAGCTTTCTTT
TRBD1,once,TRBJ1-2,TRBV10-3,CAINFGQGASGYTF,TGTGCCATCAACTTTGGACAGGGGGCCTCTGGCTACACCTTC
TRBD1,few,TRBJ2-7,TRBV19,CASSIDRGAYEQYF,TGTGCCAGTAGTATTGACAGGGGCGCCTACGAGCAGTACTTC
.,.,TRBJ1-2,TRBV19,CASTEGEANGYTF,TGTGCCAGTACTGAGGGTGAGGCGAATGGCTACACCTTC
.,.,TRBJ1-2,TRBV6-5,CASSYTMRGRGGYTF,TGTGCCAGCAGTTACACTATGCGGGGTAGGGGTGGCTACACCTTC
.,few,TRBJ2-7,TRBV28,CASSTSTSYEQYF,TGTGCCAGCAGTACATCGACTAGCTACGAGCAGTACTTC
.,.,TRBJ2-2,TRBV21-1,CAPRFAGELFF,TGTGCCCCACGGTTCGCCGGGGAGCTGTTTTTT
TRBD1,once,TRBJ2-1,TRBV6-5,CASRRQGEGDLGFF,TGTGCCAGCAGAAGACAGGGCGAAGGGGATCTGGGGTTCTTC
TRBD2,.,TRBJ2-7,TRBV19,CASSMTGGMTYEQYF,TGTGCCAGTAGTATGACGGGAGGTATGACCTACGAGCAGTACTTC
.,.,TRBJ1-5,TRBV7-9,CASSPPGWGEAQHF,TGTGCCAGCAGCCCCCCAGGATGGGGAGAAGCCCAGCATTTT